The rows below give T cell receptor beta chains drawn from one sample of a study of cytomegalovirus exposure and HLA in healthy donors. The table came from immunoSEQ multiplex PCR; TCRdb's copy has only in-frame clones and leaves some out. Seen here are approximately 220,000 clones, around four fifths observed once, and the top ten hold under 0.85%. The sample comprised PBMCs. The source of these receptors is a boy younger than 10 in good health and CMV-seronegative. Each CDR3 is given with its conserved first and last residue. Each record gives: CDR3 protein, CDR3 DNA, clone size, CDR3 length, D gene, J gene, V gene. D genes are given only for firm matches. A clone size is listed for some rows: how often the clone was seen (once, few, many), or a class if it is expanded.

cdr3_aa: CASSSQVLRETQYF
cdr3_nt: TGCGCCAGCAGCTCCCAGGTCCTTCGGGAGACCCAGTACTTC
clone_size: -
cdr3_length: 14
d_call: -
j_call: TRBJ2-5
v_call: TRBV5-1

cdr3_aa: CASSMPRRLAGEIHEQYF
cdr3_nt: TGTGCCAGTAGTATGCCCCGACGGCTAGCGGGAGAGATCCACGAGCAGTACTTC
clone_size: -
cdr3_length: 18
d_call: TRBD2
j_call: TRBJ2-7
v_call: TRBV19

cdr3_aa: CASSLSHPSTKLQEQYF
cdr3_nt: TGTGCCAGCAGCTTATCCCACCCCTCGACTAAGTTACAGGAGCAGTACTTC
clone_size: -
cdr3_length: 17
d_call: -
j_call: TRBJ2-7
v_call: TRBV7-9

cdr3_aa: CASSQEAQGQGFNQPQHF
cdr3_nt: TGTGCCAGCAGCCAAGAAGCACAGGGACAGGGTTTCAATCAGCCCCAGCATTTT
clone_size: -
cdr3_length: 18
d_call: TRBD1
j_call: TRBJ1-5
v_call: TRBV4-2

cdr3_aa: CASSLTVGQGNTDTQYF
cdr3_nt: TGCGCCAGCAGCTTGACAGTGGGGCAGGGAAACACAGATACGCAGTATTTT
clone_size: once
cdr3_length: 17
d_call: -
j_call: TRBJ2-3
v_call: TRBV5-1

cdr3_aa: CASNMYRQETQYF
cdr3_nt: TGTGCCAGCAACATGTACAGGCAAGAGACCCAGTACTTC
clone_size: -
cdr3_length: 13
d_call: -
j_call: TRBJ2-5
v_call: TRBV6-1

cdr3_aa: CASSQKGTQGHETQYF
cdr3_nt: TGCGCCAGCAGCCAAAAGGGGACTCAAGGTCATGAGACCCAGTACTTC
clone_size: -
cdr3_length: 16
d_call: -
j_call: TRBJ2-5
v_call: TRBV4-1

cdr3_aa: CAWSIGTGNTEAFF
cdr3_nt: TGTGCCTGGAGTATAGGGACAGGGAACACTGAAGCTTTCTTT
clone_size: -
cdr3_length: 14
d_call: TRBD1
j_call: TRBJ1-1
v_call: TRBV30

cdr3_aa: CASSFTPRTYEQYF
cdr3_nt: TGTGCCAGCAGTTTTACCCCCAGGACCTACGAGCAGTACTTC
clone_size: -
cdr3_length: 14
d_call: -
j_call: TRBJ2-7
v_call: TRBV7-9

cdr3_aa: CASSLGRSSYEQYF
cdr3_nt: TGCGCCAGCAGCTTGGGACGGAGCTCCTACGAGCAGTACTTC
clone_size: -
cdr3_length: 14
d_call: -
j_call: TRBJ2-7
v_call: TRBV5-1

cdr3_aa: CASSSGTRPGELFF
cdr3_nt: TGTGCCAGCAGTTCCGGGACTAGACCCGGGGAGCTGTTTTTT
clone_size: -
cdr3_length: 14
d_call: TRBD2
j_call: TRBJ2-2
v_call: TRBV27

cdr3_aa: CASSQVADRACGYTF
cdr3_nt: TGCGCCAGCAGCCAAGTAGCGGACAGGGCTTGTGGCTACACCTTC
clone_size: -
cdr3_length: 15
d_call: TRBD1
j_call: TRBJ1-2
v_call: TRBV4-1

cdr3_aa: CASSLDGAGGTYEQYF
cdr3_nt: TGTGCCAGCAGCTTAGATGGGGCAGGGGGCACGTACGAGCAGTACTTC
clone_size: -
cdr3_length: 16
d_call: TRBD1
j_call: TRBJ2-7
v_call: TRBV11-2

cdr3_aa: CASSDSGGSGANVLTF
cdr3_nt: TGTGCCAGCAGTGACTCTGGCGGGTCAGGGGCCAACGTCCTGACTTTC
clone_size: few
cdr3_length: 16
d_call: -
j_call: TRBJ2-6
v_call: TRBV6-4

cdr3_aa: CASSPTLGPLPDTQYF
cdr3_nt: TGTGCCAGCAGCCCGACCCTGGGGCCTCTTCCAGATACGCAGTATTTT
clone_size: -
cdr3_length: 16
d_call: -
j_call: TRBJ2-3
v_call: TRBV14

cdr3_aa: CASSLFLAGFTDTQYF
cdr3_nt: TGTGCCAGCAGCTTGTTTCTAGCGGGGTTCACAGATACGCAGTATTTT
clone_size: -
cdr3_length: 16
d_call: TRBD2
j_call: TRBJ2-3
v_call: TRBV5-6

cdr3_aa: CASKGGATNEKLFF
cdr3_nt: TGTGCCAGCAAAGGGGGAGCAACTAATGAAAAACTGTTTTTT
clone_size: -
cdr3_length: 14
d_call: -
j_call: TRBJ1-4
v_call: TRBV7-9

cdr3_aa: CASRARLAGGPTDTQYF
cdr3_nt: TGTGCCAGCAGGGCCCGACTAGCGGGAGGGCCGACAGATACGCAGTATTTT
clone_size: once
cdr3_length: 17
d_call: TRBD2
j_call: TRBJ2-3
v_call: TRBV2

cdr3_aa: CASSSQGGSYEQYF
cdr3_nt: TGTGCCAGCAGCTCACAGGGGGGCTCCTACGAGCAGTACTTC
clone_size: once
cdr3_length: 14
d_call: TRBD1
j_call: TRBJ2-7
v_call: TRBV5-4

cdr3_aa: CASSQVRDSGFYEQYF
cdr3_nt: TGCGCCAGCAGCCAAGTCAGGGACAGTGGATTCTACGAGCAGTACTTC
clone_size: -
cdr3_length: 16
d_call: TRBD1
j_call: TRBJ2-7
v_call: TRBV4-1

cdr3_aa: CASSLSPMANQPQHF
cdr3_nt: TGTGCCAGCAGCTTGTCTCCCATGGCTAATCAGCCCCAGCATTTT
clone_size: -
cdr3_length: 15
d_call: -
j_call: TRBJ1-5
v_call: TRBV5-6

cdr3_aa: CASSRDTGANVLTF
cdr3_nt: TGTGCCAGCAGCCGGGACACCGGGGCCAACGTCCTGACTTTC
clone_size: -
cdr3_length: 14
d_call: -
j_call: TRBJ2-6
v_call: TRBV14

cdr3_aa: CASRPDGAGGSSYNEQFF
cdr3_nt: TGTGCCAGCAGACCCGACGGGGCGGGGGGTAGCTCCTACAATGAGCAGTTCTTC
clone_size: -
cdr3_length: 18
d_call: TRBD2
j_call: TRBJ2-1
v_call: TRBV11-2

cdr3_aa: CASSLVQNYGYTF
cdr3_nt: TGTGCCAGCAGCTTGGTGCAGAACTATGGCTACACCTTC
clone_size: few
cdr3_length: 13
d_call: -
j_call: TRBJ1-2
v_call: TRBV5-6

cdr3_aa: CASSYGSYEQYF
cdr3_nt: TGTGCCAGCAGTTATGGGAGCTACGAGCAGTACTTC
clone_size: -
cdr3_length: 12
d_call: -
j_call: TRBJ2-7
v_call: TRBV25-1

cdr3_aa: CASSEAGSLCEQYF
cdr3_nt: TGTGCCAGCAGTGAGGCGGGAAGCCTGTGCGAGCAGTACTTC
clone_size: -
cdr3_length: 14
d_call: -
j_call: TRBJ2-7
v_call: TRBV25-1

cdr3_aa: CASSPPSRLAGNIASYNEQFF
cdr3_nt: TGCGCCAGCAGCCCTCCGTCTCGTCTAGCGGGAAATATAGCGTCCTACAATGAGCAGTTCTTC
clone_size: -
cdr3_length: 21
d_call: TRBD2
j_call: TRBJ2-1
v_call: TRBV4-1

cdr3_aa: CASSEWTGGATYSNQPQHF
cdr3_nt: TGTGCCAGCAGTGAATGGACAGGGGGCGCGACCTATAGCAATCAGCCCCAGCATTTT
clone_size: -
cdr3_length: 19
d_call: TRBD1
j_call: TRBJ1-5
v_call: TRBV6-1

cdr3_aa: CASSPAGGGVYGYTF
cdr3_nt: TGTGCCAGCAGTCCCGCTGGGGGAGGGGTCTATGGCTACACCTTC
clone_size: -
cdr3_length: 15
d_call: -
j_call: TRBJ1-2
v_call: TRBV6-5

cdr3_aa: CASSVRGGTHEQYF
cdr3_nt: TGTGCCAGCAGCGTCCGCGGGGGGACCCACGAGCAGTACTTC
clone_size: few
cdr3_length: 14
d_call: TRBD2
j_call: TRBJ2-7
v_call: TRBV9

cdr3_aa: CAWSPGTGLAFF
cdr3_nt: TGTGCCTGGTCTCCCGGGACAGGGTTGGCTTTCTTT
clone_size: -
cdr3_length: 12
d_call: TRBD1
j_call: TRBJ1-1
v_call: TRBV30

cdr3_aa: CSVLPSGTYNEQFF
cdr3_nt: TGCAGCGTCCTACCTAGCGGGACCTACAATGAGCAGTTCTTC
clone_size: -
cdr3_length: 14
d_call: TRBD2
j_call: TRBJ2-1
v_call: TRBV29-1

cdr3_aa: CASSDSPGGEPIHRDEAFF
cdr3_nt: TGTGCCAGCAGTGACTCCCCGGGGGGGGAGCCTATCCATCGGGATGAAGCTTTCTTT
clone_size: once
cdr3_length: 19
d_call: -
j_call: TRBJ1-1
v_call: TRBV6-4

cdr3_aa: CASMRGTEAFF
cdr3_nt: TGTGCCAGCATGAGAGGAACTGAAGCTTTCTTT
clone_size: -
cdr3_length: 11
d_call: -
j_call: TRBJ1-1
v_call: TRBV25-1

cdr3_aa: CASSEGASREAFF
cdr3_nt: TGTGCCAGCAGCGAAGGAGCTTCCCGTGAAGCTTTCTTT
clone_size: -
cdr3_length: 13
d_call: -
j_call: TRBJ1-1
v_call: TRBV7-9

cdr3_aa: CASSQTPGQNYEQYF
cdr3_nt: TGCGCCAGCAGCCAAACCCCCGGACAGAACTACGAGCAGTACTTC
clone_size: -
cdr3_length: 15
d_call: -
j_call: TRBJ2-7
v_call: TRBV4-1

cdr3_aa: CASSPTRDNEQFF
cdr3_nt: TGTGCCAGCAGCCCAACTAGGGACAATGAGCAGTTCTTC
clone_size: once
cdr3_length: 13
d_call: -
j_call: TRBJ2-1
v_call: TRBV13

cdr3_aa: CASSTTSDEQFF
cdr3_nt: TGTGCCAGCAGCACAACTAGCGATGAGCAGTTCTTC
clone_size: -
cdr3_length: 12
d_call: TRBD2
j_call: TRBJ2-1
v_call: TRBV6-5

cdr3_aa: CASSHTGNNEQFF
cdr3_nt: TGTGCCAGCAGTCATACAGGGAACAATGAGCAGTTCTTC
clone_size: -
cdr3_length: 13
d_call: -
j_call: TRBJ2-1
v_call: TRBV6-5

cdr3_aa: CASSTKGASLDTQYF
cdr3_nt: TGTGCCAGCAGTACGAAAGGGGCCTCATTAGATACGCAGTATTTT
clone_size: -
cdr3_length: 15
d_call: -
j_call: TRBJ2-3
v_call: TRBV6-6

cdr3_aa: CASTGLTNTDTQYF
cdr3_nt: TGTGCCAGCACTGGGCTAACGAACACAGATACGCAGTATTTT
clone_size: -
cdr3_length: 14
d_call: -
j_call: TRBJ2-3
v_call: TRBV11-1

cdr3_aa: CASSLQGFTFSGANVLTF
cdr3_nt: TGTGCCAGCAGCTTACAGGGGTTCACCTTCTCTGGGGCCAACGTCCTGACTTTC
clone_size: -
cdr3_length: 18
d_call: -
j_call: TRBJ2-6
v_call: TRBV11-2

cdr3_aa: CSVEDPGPSANLDEQFF
cdr3_nt: TGCAGCGTTGAAGACCCCGGTCCATCCGCCAATTTGGATGAGCAGTTCTTC
clone_size: -
cdr3_length: 17
d_call: -
j_call: TRBJ2-1
v_call: TRBV29-1